Here is one T cell receptor beta chain with its context. The target antigen is unknown. PCR primers comprised 60 Vbeta and 13 Jbeta primers. In the original workflow: Unique TCR beta chains numbered about 72 million in a later analysis, with about 11 million shared. TCRdb's copy holds only in-frame clones and misses some; the assay was immunoSEQ multiplex PCR. The D gene and trimming were derived from the DNA, and the V and J assignments and clone size from that table. The sample records approximately 140,000 clones, 73% being singletons. The data were taken from a study of cytomegalovirus exposure and HLA in healthy donors. Study context: The roughly 120 million unique TCR beta sequences, from some 170 million T cells, were found by an earlier analysis.

Study outcomes and limitations: There were reportedly fewer N-insertions in an Asian-associated ancestry cluster than the roughly 610-donor mean, in a later analysis.

The source material was PBMCs. The TCR originated in a human donor in good health.

The CDR3 reads CASSGPYRVWGNTEAFF. CDR3 coding DNA: TGTGCCAGCAGTGGTCCCTACAGGGTGTGGGGGAACACTGAAGCTTTCTTT. V gene TRBV6-1 combines with J gene TRBJ1-1, with D perhaps TRBD1 (6 bases). V dropped 4 bases and J dropped 1 base, with 19 bases sitting between them. This CDR3 has 17 residues. CDR1 and CDR2 from the germline V gene are MNHNS and SASEGT.